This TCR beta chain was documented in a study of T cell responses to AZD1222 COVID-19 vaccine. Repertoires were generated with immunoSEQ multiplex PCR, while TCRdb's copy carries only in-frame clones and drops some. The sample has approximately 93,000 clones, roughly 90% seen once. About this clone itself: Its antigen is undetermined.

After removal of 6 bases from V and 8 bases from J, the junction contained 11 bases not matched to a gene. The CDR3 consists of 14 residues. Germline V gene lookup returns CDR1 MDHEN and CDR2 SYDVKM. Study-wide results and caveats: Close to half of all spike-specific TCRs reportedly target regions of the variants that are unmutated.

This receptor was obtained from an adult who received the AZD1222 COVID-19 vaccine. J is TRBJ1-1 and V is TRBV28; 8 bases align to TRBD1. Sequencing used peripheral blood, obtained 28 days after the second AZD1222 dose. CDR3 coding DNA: TGTGCCAGCAGGAAGGAAACAGGGGGACGAGAAGCTTTCTTT. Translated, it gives CASRKETGGREAFF.